This TCR beta chain was identified in a study of blood T cell repertoires in COVID-19. Study as a whole: Some COVID-19 samples were acute and others convalescent; all came from the United States, Italy and Spain.

The assay was immunoSEQ multiplex PCR, and TCRdb's table has in-frame clones only and misses some. The sample comprises approximately 260,000 clones, about 81% of which are singletons, and 9.5% to 15% rests with the top ten. Germline CDR1 and CDR2: ENHRY and SYGVKD. The CDR3 is 16 residues long. V lost 3 bases and J lost 7; bases outside the gene matches: 6. The TCR originated in a woman in her sixties with active or convalescent COVID-19. The sample was peripheral blood. The chain employs TRBV10-3 and TRBJ1-6; 10 bases fit TRBD1. The CDR3: CAISDTTGGQNSPLHF. The CDR3 coding sequence is TGTGCCATCAGTGATACGACAGGGGGCCAAAATTCACCCCTCCACTTT.